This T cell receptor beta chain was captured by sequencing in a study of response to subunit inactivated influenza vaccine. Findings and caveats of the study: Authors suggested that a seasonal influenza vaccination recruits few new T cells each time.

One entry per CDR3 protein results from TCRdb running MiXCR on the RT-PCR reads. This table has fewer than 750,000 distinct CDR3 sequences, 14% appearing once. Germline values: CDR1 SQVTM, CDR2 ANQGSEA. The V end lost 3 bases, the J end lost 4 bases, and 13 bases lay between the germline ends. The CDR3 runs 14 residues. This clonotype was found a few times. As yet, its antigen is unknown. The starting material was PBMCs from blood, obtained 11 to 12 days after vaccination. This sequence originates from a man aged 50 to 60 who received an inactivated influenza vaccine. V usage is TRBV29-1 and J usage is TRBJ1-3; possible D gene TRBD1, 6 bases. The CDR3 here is CSVDGGASGNTIYF. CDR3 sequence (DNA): TGCAGCGTTGACGGGGGCGCATCAGGAAACACCATATATTTT. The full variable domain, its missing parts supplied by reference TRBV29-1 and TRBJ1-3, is SAVISQKPSRDICQRGTSLTIQCQVDSQVTMMFWYRQQPGQSLTLIATANQGSEATYESGFVIDKFPISRPNLTFSTLTVSNMSPEDSSIYLCSVDGGASGNTIYFGEGSWLTVV.